These 13 T cell receptor beta chains share one sample of origin, sequenced in a study of blood T cell repertoires in COVID-19. The table came from immunoSEQ multiplex PCR; TCRdb's copy has only in-frame clones and leaves some out. In the table there are tens of thousands of clones, under 90% of which are singletons. Sequenced input: peripheral blood. These receptors were obtained from a man in his sixties with COVID-19, enrolled during active disease.

Written as DNA, the CDR3 is TGTGCCAGCAGTTCCGACTTACATAACACCGGGGAGCTGTTTTTT. It specifies CASSSDLHNTGELFF. The V call is TRBV28, the J call TRBJ2-2; D call uncertain. V was cut by 4 bases and J by 2 bases, with 11 bases left in between. The CDR3 totals 15 residues. Germline V gene lookup returns CDR1 MDHEN and CDR2 SYDVKM.

This chain uses TRBV7-2 with TRBJ1-5; 8 nucleotides align to TRBD1. The CDR3 is 15 residues long. Germline assignment: CDR1 SGHTA and CDR2 FQGNSA. V lost 3 bases and J lost 3; bases outside the gene matches: 4. The CDR3: CASSLQGATNQPQHF. CDR3 nucleotide sequence: TGTGCCAGCAGCTTGCAGGGGGCAACCAATCAGCCCCAGCATTTT.

Only one count was recorded for this clone. This CDR3 reads CASSPTLPGQVGQPQHF. Here the CDR3 DNA reads TGTGCCAGCAGTCCCACCCTCCCCGGACAGGTCGGTCAGCCCCAGCATTTT. This chain links TRBV6-6 with TRBJ1-5, with 7 bases identical to TRBD1. The CDR3 is 17 residues long. V shed 5 bases and J 6 bases; nucleotides not matched to a gene: 16. Germline CDR1 MNHNY, CDR2 SVGAGI (reference sequence).

The V and J genes are TRBV10-3 and TRBJ2-5; D is unresolved. Per the germline V gene, CDR1 is ENHRY and CDR2 is SYGVKD. Trimming took off 6 bases at V and 4 bases at J, with 36 bases between the two ends. CDR3 length: 21 amino acids. For the CDR3, the DNA is TGTGCCATCAGAGTATACTTCGCGACGGGTCCATTGCCCCACGTGGGAGAGACCCAGTACTTC. Its protein is CAIRVYFATGPLPHVGETQYF.

The chain combines TRBV6-5 with TRBJ1-2; the D gene is possibly TRBD1 (5 bases). The CDR3 totals 14 residues. In germline, CDR1 is MNHEY, CDR2 SVGAGI. V shed 6 bases and J shed 2 bases, with 13 bases lying between them. The CDR3 spells CASRGQLHNYGYTF. The CDR3 region has the DNA TGTGCCAGCAGAGGACAACTCCACAACTATGGCTACACCTTC.

V is TRBV13 and J is TRBJ1-2; D remains ambiguous. Germline CDR1 is PRHDT and CDR2 is FYEKMQ (reference sequence). CDR3 size: 12 residues. The V and J ends lost 2 bases and 10 bases respectively, with 11 bases between them. The CDR3 here is CASSLSPGDYTF. CDR3 nucleotide sequence: TGTGCCAGCAGCTTATCCCCAGGCGACTACACCTTC.

CDR3 nucleotide sequence: TGTGCCAGCAGTCGGCCCCGGGCGGGAGGCCTATCAACTAGCACAGATACGCAGTATTTT. Residues: CASSRPRAGGLSTSTDTQYF. The chain carries TRBV6-6 and TRBJ2-3; 8 bases agree with TRBD2. Germline CDR1 is MNHNY and CDR2 is SVGAGI (reference sequence). There are 20 residues in the CDR3. Unmatched junction bases numbered 19, after V lost 5 bases and J lost 0 bases.

This sequence joins TRBV10-3 and TRBJ2-7; TRBD1 is a possible D gene (6 bases). CDR3 size: 14 residues. CDR1 and CDR2 (germline): ENHRY, SYGVKD. Trimming left V 5 bases short and J 2 bases short, with 13 bases between. The DNA for the CDR3 is TGTGCCATCAGTCGGGCAGGGGCCACCTACGAGCAGTACTTC. The encoded protein is CAISRAGATYEQYF.

CDR3 sequence (DNA): TGTGCCAGCAGCGGGACTTTTAGCTCCTACGAGCAGTACTTC. Its protein is CASSGTFSSYEQYF. V is TRBV6-5 and J is TRBJ2-7, with D perhaps TRBD2 (6 bases). The V gene's germline CDR1 is MNHEY and CDR2 SVGAGI. This CDR3 contains 14 residues. The ends were cut back, 6 bases at V and 0 bases at J, with 12 bases in the middle.

This clone was detected only a few times. The CDR3 DNA is TGTGCCAGCAGCCAAGCGGACAGGACCTCCTATGGCTACACCTTC. Its protein product is CASSQADRTSYGYTF. The rearrangement links TRBV3-1 (or the pseudogene TRBV3-2) to TRBJ1-2; 7 bases match TRBD1. Germline lookup yields CDR1 LGHDT and CDR2 YNNKEL (reference sequence). Trimming at V came to 1 base and at J to 4 bases, leaving 6 bases not matched to a gene. This CDR3 has 15 residues.

The J gene is TRBJ2-7, the V gene TRBV5-4, with 13 bases matching TRBD2. The V segment lost 0 bases and the J segment 3 bases; nucleotides outside the gene matches: 6. Per the germline V gene, CDR1 is SGHNT and CDR2 is YYREEE (reference sequence). The CDR3 covers 17 residues. CDR3 loop: CASSLAGLAGLGYEQYF. Here the CDR3 DNA reads TGTGCCAGCAGCTTGGCGGGACTAGCGGGACTCGGCTACGAGCAGTACTTC. Full variable domain (remainder filled in from reference TRBV5-4 and TRBJ2-7): ETGVTQSPTHLIKTRGQQVTLRCSSQSGHNTVSWYQQALGQGPQFIFQYYREEENGRGNFPPRFSGLQFPNYSSELNVNALELDDSALYLCASSLAGLAGLGYEQYFGPGTRLTVT.

This CDR3 is CASSIAGSLTAEAFF. In DNA form, the CDR3 reads TGTGCCAGTAGTATTGCCGGCTCCCTGACTGCTGAAGCTTTCTTT. The gene calls are TRBV19 and TRBJ1-1; D gene ambiguous. With 3 bases removed from V and 6 bases from J, the gap between germline ends came to 17 bases. The CDR3 covers 15 residues. Germline V gene lookup returns CDR1 LNHDA and CDR2 SQIVND (reference sequence). Using reference TRBV19 and TRBJ1-1 for the parts outside the CDR3, the full variable domain is DGGITQSPKYLFRKEGQNVTLSCEQNLNHDAMYWYRQDPGQGLRLIYYSQIVNDFQKGDIAEGYSVSREKKESFPLTVTSAQKNPTAFYLCASSIAGSLTAEAFFGQGTRLTVV.

The rearrangement joins TRBV19 to TRBJ1-2; D gene ambiguous. Germline lookup yields CDR1 LNHDA and CDR2 SQIVND (reference sequence). V shed 7 bases and J shed 3 bases, with 18 bases lying between them. The CDR3 runs to 15 residues. CDR3 DNA: TGTGCCAGTAAGGTAGCGGCAGACCCTGACTATGGCTACACCTTC. It encodes CASKVAADPDYGYTF.